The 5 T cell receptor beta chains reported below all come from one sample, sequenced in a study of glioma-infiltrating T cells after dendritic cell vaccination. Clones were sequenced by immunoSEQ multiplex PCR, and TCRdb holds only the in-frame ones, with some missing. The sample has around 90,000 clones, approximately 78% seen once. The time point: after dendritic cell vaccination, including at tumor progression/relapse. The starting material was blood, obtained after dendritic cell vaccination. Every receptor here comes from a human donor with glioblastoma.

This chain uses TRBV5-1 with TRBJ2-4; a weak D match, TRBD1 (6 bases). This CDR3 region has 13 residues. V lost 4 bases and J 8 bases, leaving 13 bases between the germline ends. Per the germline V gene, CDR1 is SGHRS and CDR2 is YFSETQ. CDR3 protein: CASSAQGRDIQYF. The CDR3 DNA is TGCGCCAGCAGCGCACAGGGACGGGACATTCAGTACTTC.

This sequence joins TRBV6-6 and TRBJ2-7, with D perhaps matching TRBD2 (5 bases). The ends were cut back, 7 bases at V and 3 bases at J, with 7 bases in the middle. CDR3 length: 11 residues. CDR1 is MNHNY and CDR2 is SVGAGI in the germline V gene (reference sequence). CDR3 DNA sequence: TGTGCCAGCACTGAGGGCTACGAGCAGTACTTC. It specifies CASTEGYEQYF.

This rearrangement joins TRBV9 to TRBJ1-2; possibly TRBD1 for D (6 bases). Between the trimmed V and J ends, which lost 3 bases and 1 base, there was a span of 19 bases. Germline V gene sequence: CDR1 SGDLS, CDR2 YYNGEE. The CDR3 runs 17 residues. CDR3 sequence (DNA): TGTGCCAGCAGCGCCCAAGCTGGACAGTTTAATAACTATGGCTACACCTTC. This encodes CASSAQAGQFNNYGYTF.

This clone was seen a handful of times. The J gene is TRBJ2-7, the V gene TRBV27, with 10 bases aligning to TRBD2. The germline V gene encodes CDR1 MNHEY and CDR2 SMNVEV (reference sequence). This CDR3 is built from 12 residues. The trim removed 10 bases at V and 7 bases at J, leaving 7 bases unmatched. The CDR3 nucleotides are TGTGCCACTAAAGGACTAGCGGAAGAGCAGTACTTC. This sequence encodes CATKGLAEEQYF.

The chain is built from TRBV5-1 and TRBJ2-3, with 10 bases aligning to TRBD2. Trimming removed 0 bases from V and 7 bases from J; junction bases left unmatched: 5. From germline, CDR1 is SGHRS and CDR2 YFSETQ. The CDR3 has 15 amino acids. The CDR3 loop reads CASSLGLAGVHTQYF. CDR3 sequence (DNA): TGCGCCAGCAGCTTGGGGCTAGCGGGGGTACATACGCAGTATTTT.